This entry lists 10 T cell receptor beta chains sequenced from one sample in a study of early T cells in non-severe SARS-CoV-2 infection. One entry per CDR3 protein, called by TCRdb with MiXCR from the 5' RACE reads. Among tens of thousands of distinct CDR3 sequences, roughly 9.9% were seen once, and the ten largest hold more than 10%. The sequenced material came from whole blood. These receptors all come from an adult who was a healthcare worker with PCR-confirmed SARS-CoV-2 infection or an uninfected control (not recorded which).

The table lists this clonotype with many counts. Here the CDR3 DNA reads TGTGCCAGCAGAACCACAGAGCCCAATCAGCCCCAGCATTTT. It encodes CASRTTEPNQPQHF. The chain employs TRBV6-6 and TRBJ1-5; D is unclear. V gave up 6 bases and J gave up 3 bases, with 12 bases separating them. The germline CDR1 and CDR2 sequences are MNHNY and SVGAGI (reference sequence). The CDR3 spans 14 residues.

The chain is built from TRBV7-6 and TRBJ2-1, with D uncertain. Germline CDR1 reads SGHVS; CDR2 reads FNYEAQ. The CDR3 totals 20 residues. Trimming left V 0 bases short and J 5 bases short, with 26 bases between. As DNA, the CDR3 is TGTGCCAGCAGCTTAGCCGCTTTGTCCGCGTATACCAACAGAGACAATGAGCAGTTCTTC. Translation: CASSLAALSAYTNRDNEQFF.

The sample holds a few counts of this clonotype. The chain recombines TRBV20-1 with TRBJ2-1; TRBD2 matches at 11 bases. Germline assignment: CDR1 DFQATT and CDR2 SNEGSKA (reference sequence). V lost 8 bases to trimming and J lost 4 bases; unmatched junction nucleotides: 13. The CDR3 contains 16 residues. Written as DNA, the CDR3 is TGCAGTTCGGAAAACTTACTAGCGGGGGCTTACAATGAGCAGTTCTTC. Its translation: CSSENLLAGAYNEQFF.

The CDR3 nucleotides read TGCGCCAGCGGGGAGAACAGAGCCTCCTATGGCTACACCTTC. Translated: CASGENRASYGYTF. V usage is TRBV5-1 and J usage is TRBJ1-2; D gene ambiguous. The V end was cut by 7 bases, the J end by 4 bases, with 17 bases between. The CDR3 is made up of 14 amino acids. CDR1 is SGHRS, CDR2 YFSETQ, per germline.

This clonotype was seen many times. The chain employs TRBV6-1 and TRBJ1-2, with D unresolved. V was pared by 8 bases and J by 2 bases, with 12 bases between. Germline V gives CDR1 MNHNS, CDR2 SASEGT. The CDR3 loop spans 13 amino acids. In nucleotides, the CDR3 is TGTGCCAGCGGAACGACACCCAACTATGGCTACACCTTC. Amino acids: CASGTTPNYGYTF.

This clonotype showed up many times. This rearrangement joins TRBV29-1 to TRBJ2-5; 8 bases map to TRBD2. CDR1 and CDR2 (germline): SQVTM, ANQGSEA. CDR3 size: 13 residues. Trimming at V came to 4 bases and at J to 1 base, leaving 2 bases not matched to a gene. This chain's CDR3 is CSVAGGAQETQYF. CDR3 sequence (DNA): TGCAGCGTTGCGGGGGGGGCCCAAGAGACCCAGTACTTC.

This clonotype was seen only a few times. V is TRBV20-1 and J is TRBJ1-1, with 10 bases that match TRBD1. Per the germline V gene, CDR1 is DFQATT and CDR2 is SNEGSKA (reference sequence). J lost 5 bases, V lost 0 bases, and 6 bases had no gene match. The CDR3 consists of 15 residues. CDR3: CSARDRQGARTEAFF. DNA of the CDR3: TGCAGTGCTAGAGACAGACAGGGGGCGAGGACTGAAGCTTTCTTT.

This clonotype came up many times. V gene TRBV29-1 combines with J gene TRBJ1-2, with a weak D call TRBD1 (5 bases). The V and J ends lost 1 base and 8 bases respectively, with 11 bases between them. This CDR3 has 12 amino acids. CDR1 and CDR2 (germline): SQVTM, ANQGSEA. Here the CDR3 reads CSVEVNPGGYTF. DNA of the CDR3: TGCAGCGTTGAAGTGAACCCAGGGGGCTACACCTTC.

This clonotype was counted at least ten times. The chain combines TRBV5-1 with TRBJ1-2; 9 nucleotides align to TRBD1. Unmatched junction bases numbered 2, after V lost 0 bases and J lost 2 bases. Germline V gene lookup returns CDR1 SGHRS and CDR2 YFSETQ. The CDR3 is made up of 15 amino acids. CDR3 region: CASSLGDRVNYGYTF. The CDR3 DNA follows: TGCGCCAGCAGCTTGGGGGACAGGGTAAACTATGGCTACACCTTC.

This clonotype has ten or more counts. V and J are TRBV28 and TRBJ1-2, with D maybe TRBD1 (5 bases). Between the trimmed V and J ends, which lost 5 bases and 8 bases, there was a span of 15 bases. The CDR3 length is 13 residues. CDR1 and CDR2 from the germline V gene are MDHEN and SYDVKM. The DNA of the CDR3 is TGTGCCAGCAGTCTATCCGGGACCCGCGGCTACACCTTC. It encodes CASSLSGTRGYTF.